This TCR beta chain was sequenced during a study of response to subunit inactivated influenza vaccine. MiXCR, applied by TCRdb to the RT-PCR reads, yields one record per CDR3 protein. The data show 150,000 to 200,000 distinct CDR3 sequences, about 12% seen once. Separately, the same data were catalogued under a study of T cells expressing NK-cell markers. That study reports: UMI-tagged 5'RACE template switching yielded the TCR beta cDNA. Beta-chain profiling covered CD3+CD56+NKG2C+, CD3+CD56+NKG2C- and CD3+CD56-NKG2C+ sorted subsets.

The source of this sequence is a man over 45 who received an inactivated influenza vaccine. Sequenced here: CD8+ T cells sorted from PBMCs, sampled 12 days after vaccination.

The chain's CDR3 is CASSLGLAGSGELFF. The CDR3 DNA reads as TGTGCCAGCAGCCTAGGACTAGCGGGTTCCGGGGAGCTGTTTTTT. This chain connects TRBV11-2 to TRBJ2-2; 11 nucleotides agree with TRBD2. V lost 5 bases and J lost 6; bases outside the gene matches: 5. This CDR3 region has 15 residues. Germline lookup yields CDR1 SGHAT and CDR2 FQNNGV.